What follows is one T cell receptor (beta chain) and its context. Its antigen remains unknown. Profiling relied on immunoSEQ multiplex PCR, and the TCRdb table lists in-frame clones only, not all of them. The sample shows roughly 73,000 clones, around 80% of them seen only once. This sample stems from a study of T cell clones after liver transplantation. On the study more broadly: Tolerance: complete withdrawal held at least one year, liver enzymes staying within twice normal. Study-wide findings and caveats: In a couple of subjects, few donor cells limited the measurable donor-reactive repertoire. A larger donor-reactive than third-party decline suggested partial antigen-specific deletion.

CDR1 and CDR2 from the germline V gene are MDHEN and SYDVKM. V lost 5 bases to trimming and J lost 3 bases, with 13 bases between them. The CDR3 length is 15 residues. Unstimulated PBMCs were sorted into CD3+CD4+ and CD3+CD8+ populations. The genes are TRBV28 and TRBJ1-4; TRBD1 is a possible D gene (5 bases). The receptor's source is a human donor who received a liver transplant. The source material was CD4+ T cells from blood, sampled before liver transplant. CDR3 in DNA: TGTGCCAGCAGTCACAACAGGATCCCTAATGAAAAACTGTTTTTT. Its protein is CASSHNRIPNEKLFF.